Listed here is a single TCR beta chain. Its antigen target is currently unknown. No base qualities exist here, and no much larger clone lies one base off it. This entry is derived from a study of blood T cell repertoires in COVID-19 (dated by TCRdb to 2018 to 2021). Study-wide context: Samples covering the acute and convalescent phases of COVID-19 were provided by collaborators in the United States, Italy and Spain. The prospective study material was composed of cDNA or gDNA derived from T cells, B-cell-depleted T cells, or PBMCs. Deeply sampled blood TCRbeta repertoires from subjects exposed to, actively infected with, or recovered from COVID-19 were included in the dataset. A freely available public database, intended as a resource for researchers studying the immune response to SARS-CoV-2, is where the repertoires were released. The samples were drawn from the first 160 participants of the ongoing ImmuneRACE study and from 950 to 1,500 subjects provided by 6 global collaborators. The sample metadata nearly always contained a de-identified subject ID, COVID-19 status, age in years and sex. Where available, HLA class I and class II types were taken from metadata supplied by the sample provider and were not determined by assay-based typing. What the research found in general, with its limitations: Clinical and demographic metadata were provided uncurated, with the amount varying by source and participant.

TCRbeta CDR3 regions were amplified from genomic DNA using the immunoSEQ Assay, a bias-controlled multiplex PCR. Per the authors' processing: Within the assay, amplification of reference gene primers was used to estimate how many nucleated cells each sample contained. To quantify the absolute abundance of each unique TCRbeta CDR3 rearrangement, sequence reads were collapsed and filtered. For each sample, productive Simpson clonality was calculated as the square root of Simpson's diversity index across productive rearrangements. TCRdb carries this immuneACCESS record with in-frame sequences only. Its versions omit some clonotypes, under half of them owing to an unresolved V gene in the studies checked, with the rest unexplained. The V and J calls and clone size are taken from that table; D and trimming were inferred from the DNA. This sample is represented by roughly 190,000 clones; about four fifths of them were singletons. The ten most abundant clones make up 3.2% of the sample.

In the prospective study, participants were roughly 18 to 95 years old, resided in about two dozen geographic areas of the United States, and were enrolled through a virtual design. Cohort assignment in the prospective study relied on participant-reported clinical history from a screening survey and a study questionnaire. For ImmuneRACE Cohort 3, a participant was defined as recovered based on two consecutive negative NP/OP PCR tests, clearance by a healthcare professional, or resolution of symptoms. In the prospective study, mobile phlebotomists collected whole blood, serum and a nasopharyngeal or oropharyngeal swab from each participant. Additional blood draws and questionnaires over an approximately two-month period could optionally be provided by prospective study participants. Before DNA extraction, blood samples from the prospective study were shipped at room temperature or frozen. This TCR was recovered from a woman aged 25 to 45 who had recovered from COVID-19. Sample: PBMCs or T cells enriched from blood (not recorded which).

CDR3 reads: CASSSSKTGVTEAFF. The nucleotide sequence is given as TGTGCCAGCAGCTCGTCAAAAACAGGGGTCACTGAAGCTTTCTTT. The chain is assembled from TRBV5-8 and TRBJ1-1, with 7 bases aligning to TRBD1. Based on the germline V gene, the CDR1 and CDR2 sequences are SGHTS and YDEGEE. Relative to germline, V is missing 3 bases and J is missing 4 bases, with 9 bases of the junction outside any gene match. Its CDR3 holds 15 amino acids, cysteine through phenylalanine. The retained sequence is limited to the CDR3, 45 bases, with the frame set at the first base.